This T cell receptor beta chain was recovered during a study of Ad26.COV2.S vaccination and SARS-CoV-2 variants. To note about this clone: No antigen is known for it.

Treatment specified: 19 received Ad26.COV2.S at low or high dose, single or two shots; a few received placebo; per-sample allocation not given. Following the first vaccine or placebo injection, samples were taken on day 63. The CDR3 spans 13 residues. Germline V gives CDR1 SGHAT, CDR2 FQNNGV. Trimming cost V 6 bases and J 4 bases, with 10 bases left between them. Study-wide findings and caveats: Vaccine recipients showed a spike-specific TCR breadth that was higher than in placebo recipients.

Libraries were prepared by immunoSEQ multiplex PCR; TCRdb keeps only in-frame clonotypes and omits some of them. Of some 480,000 clones in the sample, roughly nine tenths were seen once. This TCR was recovered from a person aged 18-60 years who received the Ad26.COV2.S COVID-19 vaccine or a placebo. The V and J genes are TRBV11-2 and TRBJ1-5; D not resolved. The sequences come from peripheral blood, collected in a trial of Ad26.COV2.S vaccine versus placebo. The DNA of the CDR3 is TGTGCCAGCAGTTATAGTGGAAATCAGCCCCAGCATTTT. Protein: CASSYSGNQPQHF.